A single T cell receptor beta chain is shown here with its context. The source of the sample is a study of blood T cell repertoires in COVID-19. Study at large: Both acute and convalescent COVID-19 samples were obtained from the United States, Italy and Spain. The analysed material was cDNA or gDNA that came from T cells, B-cell-depleted T cells, or PBMCs.

Only in-frame clones appear in the TCRdb table, and some are missing; sequencing was by immunoSEQ multiplex PCR. The repertoire has under 200,000 clones, roughly 88% of them found once; the top ten carry roughly 2.3%. V was clipped by 2 bases and J by 0 bases; unmatched bases: 5. CDR1 SGHRS and CDR2 YFSETQ come from the germline V gene. The CDR3 is 16 residues long. The TCR sequence derives from a man in his late teens or twenties with acute or convalescent COVID-19. Sequencing was done on a sample of peripheral blood. The V gene is TRBV5-1, the J gene TRBJ2-1; TRBD1 matches 7 bases. The CDR3 sequence: CASSFLTGSSYNEQFF. The CDR3 DNA reads TGCGCCAGCAGCTTCCTGACAGGGAGCTCCTACAATGAGCAGTTCTTC.